The subject of this entry is one T cell receptor (beta chain). In the original processing: Counts of nucleated cells, estimated from reference gene primer amplification, were obtained. Repertoires were generated with immunoSEQ multiplex PCR, while TCRdb's copy carries only in-frame clones and drops some. V and J calls and clone size are as listed in that table; D and trimming were resolved from the DNA. The sample shows 280,000 or so clones, approximately 85% of them seen only once. This record belongs to a study of blood T cell repertoires in COVID-19. Study-wide context: Material from acute and convalescent COVID-19 was sourced from the United States, Italy and Spain. PBMCs, B-cell-depleted T cells, or T cells were the source of the cDNA or gDNA that made up the material.

CDR3 length: 13 amino acids. The germline gives CDR1 SQVTM, CDR2 ANQGSEA. V lost 5 bases to trimming and J lost 5 bases; unmatched junction nucleotides: 7. The TCR was taken from a human donor in a cohort sampled during active COVID-19. This chain uses TRBV29-1 with TRBJ1-1; TRBD1 aligns across 8 bases. Sequencing was done on a sample of peripheral blood. In DNA, the CDR3 is TGCAGCGTTATTGCAGGGGGCCGGACTGAAGCTTTCTTT. Translation gives CSVIAGGRTEAFF.